The 16 T cell receptor beta chains below all came from one sample that was sequenced in a study of somatic mutations in cytotoxic T cells in rheumatoid arthritis. Assay: immunoSEQ multiplex PCR; the TCRdb copy retains only in-frame clones and omits some. The data hold thousands of clones, with approximately 87% observed a single time. Sequencing was carried out using CD8+ T cells sorted from blood. These receptors were obtained from a woman aged 55-70 years with rheumatoid arthritis.

The chain employs TRBV4-1 and TRBJ1-5; 10 positions agree with TRBD1. The CDR3 sequence is 17 residues long. Germline CDR1 is MGHRA and CDR2 is YSYEKL. Trimming took 1 base from V and 4 from J; bases not matched to a gene: 7. In nucleotides, the CDR3 is TGCGCCAGCAGCCAAGTGGTCGGGACAGGGGTAAATCAGCCCCAGCATTTT. It yields the protein CASSQVVGTGVNQPQHF.

The genes are TRBV2 and TRBJ2-2, with TRBD1 matching 7 bases. Germline CDR1 SNHLY, CDR2 FYNNEI. The CDR3 totals 17 residues. V was pared by 8 bases and J by 3 bases, with 15 bases of the junction left unmatched. The CDR3 coding sequence is TGTGCCAGCTCCAACGGAGGACAGGTGGCGGACACCGGGGAGCTGTTTTTT. It yields the protein CASSNGGQVADTGELFF.

The V gene is TRBV6-5, the J gene TRBJ2-7; D ambiguous. Germline V gives CDR1 MNHEY, CDR2 SVGAGI. The CDR3 is 14 residues long. Trimming left V 0 bases short and J 5 bases short, with 11 bases between. The CDR3 DNA follows: TGTGCCAGCAGTTACTCGATGGGCAAGGACGAGCAGTACTTC. The encoded protein is CASSYSMGKDEQYF.

The V gene is TRBV7-2, the J gene TRBJ1-2; D perhaps matches TRBD1 (6 bases). The germline V and J ends were trimmed by 4 bases and 0 bases, with 18 bases remaining between them. The CDR3 is made up of 17 amino acids. Germline V gene data show CDR1 as SGHTA and CDR2 as FQGNSA. The CDR3 spells CASSSTGGPAPNYGYTF. CDR3 in DNA: TGTGCCAGCAGCTCAACCGGGGGGCCTGCTCCTAACTATGGCTACACCTTC.

The gene calls are TRBV6-6 and TRBJ2-1, with a weak D call TRBD2 (5 bases). The germline gives CDR1 MNHNY, CDR2 SVGAGI (reference sequence). This CDR3 has 14 amino acids. Trimming shortened V by 2 bases and J by 2 bases, and 7 bases separated the two germline ends. Here the CDR3 DNA reads TGTGCCAGCAGTTACCTGCGGGCCTACAATGAGCAGTTCTTC. It encodes CASSYLRAYNEQFF.

This clone has just a few counts. The chain is built from TRBV5-1 and TRBJ1-2; unclear D gene. V was pared by 1 base and J by 4 bases, with 8 bases between. Germline V gene data show CDR1 as SGHRS and CDR2 as YFSETQ. This CDR3 is built from 13 residues. CDR3 region: CASSLYRFYGYTF. CDR3 nucleotides: TGCGCCAGCAGCTTGTACAGATTCTATGGCTACACCTTC.

The chain couples TRBV7-6 to TRBJ2-7, with 13 bases lining up with TRBD2. The germline gives CDR1 SGHVS, CDR2 FNYEAQ. The CDR3 has 16 amino acids. The ends lost 5 bases at V and 4 bases at J; junction bases unmatched: 8. CDR3 region: CASSPRTSGGLYEQYF. The DNA of the CDR3 is TGTGCCAGCAGCCCCCGGACTAGCGGGGGACTATACGAGCAGTACTTC.

The chain recombines TRBV21-1 with TRBJ1-6; the table assigns TRBD1, which was not confirmed against the DNA. TRBV21-1 is termed a pseudogene. CDR3 size: 19 residues. The CDR3 loop is CASSKAGQGANYSNSPLHF. The CDR3 DNA reads TGTGCCAGCAGCAAAGCCGGACAGGGGGCGAATTATAGTAATTCACCCCTCCACTTT.

The gene calls are TRBV4-3 and TRBJ1-1; D not resolved. Germline CDR1 reads LGHNA; CDR2 reads YSLEER. This CDR3 has 17 amino acids. Trimming took off 0 bases at V and 3 bases at J, with 17 bases between the two ends. The CDR3 coding sequence is TGCGCCAGCAGCCAAGAATTTCGGCCCGGAGGGTACACTGAAGCTTTCTTT. Its translation is CASSQEFRPGGYTEAFF.

This clone was recorded only once. V is TRBV10-1 and J is TRBJ1-5; TRBD1 agrees at 8 bases. The V gene's germline CDR1 is WNHNN and CDR2 SYGVQD (reference sequence). V shed 3 bases and J 10 bases; nucleotides not matched to a gene: 8. The CDR3 is 14 amino acids. The DNA for the CDR3 is TGCGCCAGCAGTGACAGGGGGCCCGCCCGTCCCCAGCATTTT. It encodes CASSDRGPARPQHF.

The chain employs TRBV7-9 and TRBJ2-1; perhaps TRBD2 as D (6 bases). V gave up 2 bases and J gave up 9 bases, with 14 bases separating them. Germline V gene lookup returns CDR1 SEHNR and CDR2 FQNEAQ (reference sequence). The CDR3 contains 14 residues. The CDR3 spells CASSLSGDGSEQFF. The DNA of the CDR3 is TGTGCCAGCAGCTTATCGGGGGATGGTAGTGAGCAGTTCTTC.

The chain couples TRBV7-9 to TRBJ2-7, with a tentative D call TRBD2 (6 bases). The germline V gene has CDR1 SEHNR and CDR2 FQNEAQ (reference sequence). The V end was cut by 2 bases, the J end by 0 bases, with 11 bases between. This CDR3 spans 15 amino acids. The CDR3 region is CASSLSGLHSYEQYF. CDR3 nucleotides: TGTGCCAGCAGCTTATCGGGACTCCACTCCTACGAGCAGTACTTC.

Sample share makes this clone large. Other DNA sequences within the sample encode an identical CDR3. The V call is TRBV7-8, the J call TRBJ1-6; 7 bases are a match to TRBD1. Unmatched junction bases numbered 4, after V lost 5 bases and J lost 0 bases. Germline V lookup: CDR1 SGHVS, CDR2 FQNEAQ. The CDR3 contains 16 residues. DNA of the CDR3: TGTGCCAGCAGCCCGCGGGACAGCTCCTATAATTCACCCCTCCACTTT. Protein product: CASSPRDSSYNSPLHF.

This chain connects TRBV7-9 to TRBJ2-5, with TRBD1 identical over 9 bases. Trimming cost V 5 bases and J 5 bases; bases outside gene matches: 3. CDR3 length equals 13 residues. From germline, CDR1 is SEHNR and CDR2 FQNEAQ (reference sequence). This chain's CDR3 is CASSHRGRETQYF. CDR3 in DNA: TGTGCCAGCAGCCACAGGGGGCGGGAGACCCAGTACTTC.

The rearrangement joins TRBV30 to TRBJ1-4; a weak D match, TRBD1 (6 bases). Germline loops: CDR1 GTSNPN, CDR2 SVGIG (reference sequence). V gave up 4 bases and J gave up 2 bases, with 11 bases separating them. This CDR3 has 14 amino acids. The CDR3 loop reads CAWKHRVTNEKLFF. The CDR3 nucleotides are TGTGCCTGGAAACACAGGGTGACTAATGAAAAACTGTTTTTT.

The CDR3, as DNA: TGTGCCAGCAGCTTAGCCGAGGACAGGGGACCCTACGAGCAGTACTTC. Protein sequence: CASSLAEDRGPYEQYF. This chain connects TRBV7-9 to TRBJ2-7; 9 bases map to TRBD1. Germline CDR1 SEHNR, CDR2 FQNEAQ (reference sequence). The CDR3 has 16 amino acids. With 0 bases clipped from V and 2 bases from J, the junction kept 5 bases outside the gene matches.